This TCR beta chain appears in the sequencing data of a study of blood T cell repertoires in COVID-19. Whole-study context: Acute and convalescent COVID-19 samples came from the United States, Italy and Spain.

TCRdb's table, derived via immunoSEQ multiplex PCR, lists solely in-frame clones and lacks some. The sample consists of around 150,000 clones, about 89% of them appearing once. The CDR3 has 12 amino acids. J lost 8 bases, V lost 6 bases, and 5 bases had no gene match. Germline CDR1 and CDR2: MNHEY and SVGAGI. V and J are TRBV6-5 and TRBJ1-1, with 8 bases matching TRBD1. Sequenced input: peripheral blood. The TCR was taken from a man aged 50 or older with active COVID-19. The CDR3 sequence is CASSRTGMEAFF. The CDR3 coding sequence is TGTGCCAGCAGCCGGACAGGGATGGAAGCTTTCTTT.